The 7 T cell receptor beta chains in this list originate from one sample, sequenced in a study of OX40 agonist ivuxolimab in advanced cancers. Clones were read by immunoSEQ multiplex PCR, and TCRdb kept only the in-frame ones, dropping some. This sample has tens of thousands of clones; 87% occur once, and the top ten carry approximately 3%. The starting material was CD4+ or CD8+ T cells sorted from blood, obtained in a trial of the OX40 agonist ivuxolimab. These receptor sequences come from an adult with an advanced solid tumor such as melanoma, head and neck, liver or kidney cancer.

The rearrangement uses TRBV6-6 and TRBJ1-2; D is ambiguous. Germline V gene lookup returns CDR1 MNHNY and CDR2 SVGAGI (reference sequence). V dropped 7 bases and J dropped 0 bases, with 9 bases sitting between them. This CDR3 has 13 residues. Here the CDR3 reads CASMGITNYGYTF. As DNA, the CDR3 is TGTGCCAGCATGGGCATTACTAACTATGGCTACACCTTC.

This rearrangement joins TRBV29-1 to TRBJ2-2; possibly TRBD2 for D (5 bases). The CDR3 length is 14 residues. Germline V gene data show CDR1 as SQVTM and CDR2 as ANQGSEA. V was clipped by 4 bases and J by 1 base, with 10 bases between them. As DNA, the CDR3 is TGCAGCGTTGGTTCGGGAAAGAACACCGGGGAGCTGTTTTTT. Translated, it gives CSVGSGKNTGELFF.

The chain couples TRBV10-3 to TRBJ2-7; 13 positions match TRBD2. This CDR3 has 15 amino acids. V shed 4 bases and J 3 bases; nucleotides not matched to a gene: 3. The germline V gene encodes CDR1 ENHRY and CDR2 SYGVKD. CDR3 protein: CAISGGTSGNYEQYF. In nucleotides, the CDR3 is TGTGCCATCAGTGGGGGGACTAGCGGGAACTACGAGCAGTACTTC.

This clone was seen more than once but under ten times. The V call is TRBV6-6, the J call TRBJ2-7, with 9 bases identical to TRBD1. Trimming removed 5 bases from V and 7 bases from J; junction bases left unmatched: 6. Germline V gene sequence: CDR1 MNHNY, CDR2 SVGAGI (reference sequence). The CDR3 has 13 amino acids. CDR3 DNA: TGTGCCAGCAGTAAAACAGGGGGCTGGGAGCAGTACTTC. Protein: CASSKTGGWEQYF.

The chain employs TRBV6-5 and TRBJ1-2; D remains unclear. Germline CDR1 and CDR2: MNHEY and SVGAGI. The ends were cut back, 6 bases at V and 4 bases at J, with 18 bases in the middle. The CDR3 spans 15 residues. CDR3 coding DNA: TGTGCCAGCAGACGCCGGGAGGATTCAAGCTATGGCTACACCTTC. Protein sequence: CASRRREDSSYGYTF.

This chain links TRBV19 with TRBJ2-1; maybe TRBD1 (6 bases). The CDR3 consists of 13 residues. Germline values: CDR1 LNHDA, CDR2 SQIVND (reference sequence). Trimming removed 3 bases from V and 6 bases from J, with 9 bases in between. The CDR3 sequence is CASSIRGGNEQFF. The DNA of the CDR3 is TGTGCCAGTAGTATCAGGGGTGGCAATGAGCAGTTCTTC.

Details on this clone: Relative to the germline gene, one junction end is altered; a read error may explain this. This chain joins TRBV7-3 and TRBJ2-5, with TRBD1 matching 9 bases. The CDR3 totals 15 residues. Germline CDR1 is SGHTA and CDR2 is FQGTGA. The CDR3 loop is CASSLGGTGKETQYF. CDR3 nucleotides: TGTGCTAGCAGCTTAGGGGGGACAGGGAAAGAGACCCAGTACTTC.